The table lists the clone carrying this T cell receptor (beta chain) with a count of one. This specimen comes from a study of blood T cell repertoires in COVID-19. Study-wide context: COVID-19 samples, acute and convalescent, were from the United States, Italy and Spain. PBMCs, B-cell-depleted T cells, or T cells provided the cDNA or gDNA that made up the material.

Methods used by the authors: The assay estimated nucleated cells by amplifying reference gene primers. Generated by immunoSEQ multiplex PCR, the TCRdb table keeps only in-frame clones and is missing some. That table supplies the V and J calls and clone size; D and trimming were determined from the DNA. The sample consists of tens of thousands of clones, about 83% of them appearing once. The germline gives CDR1 GTSNPN, CDR2 SVGIG (reference sequence). The CDR3 is 11 amino acids. Trimming took 1 base from V and 2 from J, leaving 2 bases between them. Sequencing input: peripheral blood. The origin of this receptor is a human donor in a cohort sampled during active COVID-19. The chain joins TRBV30 to TRBJ2-5; the D is unclear. The CDR3 DNA is TGTGCCTGGAGTGCACAAGAGACCCAGTACTTC. The encoded protein is CAWSAQETQYF. Using reference TRBV30 and TRBJ2-5 for the parts outside the CDR3, the full variable domain is SQTIHQWPATLVQPVGSPLSLECTVEGTSNPNLYWYRQAAGRGLQLLFYSVGIGQISSEVPQNLSASRPQDRQFILSSKKLLLSDSGFYLCAWSAQETQYFGPGTRLLVL.